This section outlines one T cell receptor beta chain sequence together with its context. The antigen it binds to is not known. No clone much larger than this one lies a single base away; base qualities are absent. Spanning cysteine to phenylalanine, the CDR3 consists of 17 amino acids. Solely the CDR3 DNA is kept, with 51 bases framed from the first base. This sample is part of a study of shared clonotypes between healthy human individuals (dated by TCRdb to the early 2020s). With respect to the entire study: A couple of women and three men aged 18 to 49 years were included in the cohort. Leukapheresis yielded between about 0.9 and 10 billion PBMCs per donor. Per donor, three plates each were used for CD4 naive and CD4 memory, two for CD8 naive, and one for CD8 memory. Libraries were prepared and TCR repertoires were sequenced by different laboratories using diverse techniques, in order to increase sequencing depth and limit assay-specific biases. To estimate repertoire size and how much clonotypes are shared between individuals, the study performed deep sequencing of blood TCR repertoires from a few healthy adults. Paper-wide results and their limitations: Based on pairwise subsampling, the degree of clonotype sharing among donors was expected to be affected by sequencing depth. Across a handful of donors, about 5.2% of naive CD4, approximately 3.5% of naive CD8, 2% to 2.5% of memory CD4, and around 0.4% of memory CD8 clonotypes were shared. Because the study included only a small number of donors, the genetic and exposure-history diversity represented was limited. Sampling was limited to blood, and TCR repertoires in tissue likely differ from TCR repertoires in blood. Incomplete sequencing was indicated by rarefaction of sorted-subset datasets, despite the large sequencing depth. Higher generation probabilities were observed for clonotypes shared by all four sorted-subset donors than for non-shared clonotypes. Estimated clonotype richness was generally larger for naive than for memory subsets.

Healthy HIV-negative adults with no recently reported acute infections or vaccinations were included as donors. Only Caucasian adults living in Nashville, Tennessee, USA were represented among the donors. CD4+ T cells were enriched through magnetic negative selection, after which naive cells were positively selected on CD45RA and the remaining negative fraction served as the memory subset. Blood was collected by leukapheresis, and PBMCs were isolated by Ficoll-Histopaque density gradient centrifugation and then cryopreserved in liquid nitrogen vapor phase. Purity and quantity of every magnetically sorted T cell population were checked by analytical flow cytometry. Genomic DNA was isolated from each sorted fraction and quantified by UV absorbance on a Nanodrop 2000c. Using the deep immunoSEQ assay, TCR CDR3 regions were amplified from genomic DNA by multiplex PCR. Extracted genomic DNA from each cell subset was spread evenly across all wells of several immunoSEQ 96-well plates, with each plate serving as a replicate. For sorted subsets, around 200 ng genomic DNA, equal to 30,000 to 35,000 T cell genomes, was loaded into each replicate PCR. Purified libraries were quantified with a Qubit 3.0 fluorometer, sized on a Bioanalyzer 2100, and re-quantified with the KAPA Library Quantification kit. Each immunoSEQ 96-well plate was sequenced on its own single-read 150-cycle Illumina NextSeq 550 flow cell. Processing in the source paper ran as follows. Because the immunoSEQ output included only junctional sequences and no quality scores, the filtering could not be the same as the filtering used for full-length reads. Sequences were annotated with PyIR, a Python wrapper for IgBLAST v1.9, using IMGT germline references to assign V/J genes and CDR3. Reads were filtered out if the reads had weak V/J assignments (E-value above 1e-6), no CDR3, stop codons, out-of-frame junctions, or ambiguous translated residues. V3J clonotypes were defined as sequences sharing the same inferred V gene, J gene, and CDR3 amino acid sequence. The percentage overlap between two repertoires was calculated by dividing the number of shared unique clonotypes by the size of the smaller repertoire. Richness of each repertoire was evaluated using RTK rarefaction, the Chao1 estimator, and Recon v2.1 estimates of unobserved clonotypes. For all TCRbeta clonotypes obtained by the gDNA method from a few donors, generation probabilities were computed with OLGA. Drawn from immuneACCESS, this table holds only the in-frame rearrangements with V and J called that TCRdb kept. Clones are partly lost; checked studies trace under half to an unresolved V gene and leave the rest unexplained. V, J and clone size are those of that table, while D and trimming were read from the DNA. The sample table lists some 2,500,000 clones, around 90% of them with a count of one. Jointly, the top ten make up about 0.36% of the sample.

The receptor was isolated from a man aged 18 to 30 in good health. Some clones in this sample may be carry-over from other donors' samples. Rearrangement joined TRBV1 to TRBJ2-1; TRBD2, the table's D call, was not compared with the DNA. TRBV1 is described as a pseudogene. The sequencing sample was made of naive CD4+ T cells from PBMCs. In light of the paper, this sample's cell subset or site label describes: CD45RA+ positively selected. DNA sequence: TGCACCAGCAGCCAAGAACAACCTCTAGCGATCCCTAATGAGCAGTTCTTC. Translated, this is CTSSQEQPLAIPNEQFF.